These T cell receptor beta chains were read from a single sample in a study of blood T cell repertoires in COVID-19. Generated by immunoSEQ multiplex PCR, the TCRdb table keeps only in-frame clones and is missing some. The sample consists of 450,000 to 500,000 clones, over 75% of them appearing once. Sequencing input: peripheral blood. Every receptor here comes from a human donor in a cohort sampled during active COVID-19. The CDR3 runs from the conserved cysteine through the conserved F or W. D genes are given only for firm matches. Clone size appears in some rows only: once, few, many, or a class for an expanded clone.

J | D | size | V | DNA | CDR3
TRBJ2-1 | TRBD2 | NA | TRBV7-3 | TGTGCCAGCAGCTCTAGCGGGAGTGGCTACAATGAGCAGTTCTTC | CASSSSGSGYNEQFF
TRBJ1-5 | NA | NA | TRBV5-5 | TGTGCCACTTCCAGCGATGGAAGCAATCAGCCCCAGCATTTT | CATSSDGSNQPQHF
TRBJ1-3 | NA | NA | TRBV19 | TGTGCCAGTAGTGAACAGACGACCTCTGGAAACACCATATATTTT | CASSEQTTSGNTIYF
TRBJ1-3 | TRBD1 | few | TRBV30 | TGTGCCTGGAGTCAACAGGGGGTTAACACCATATATTTT | CAWSQQGVNTIYF
TRBJ1-4 | NA | NA | TRBV7-9 | TGTGCCAGCAGCTTACTAGGGGCAACTAATGAAAAACTGTTTTTT | CASSLLGATNEKLFF
TRBJ2-7 | NA | NA | TRBV4-2 | TGTGCCAGCAGCCAACCGGGACAATACGAGCAGTACTTC | CASSQPGQYEQYF
TRBJ2-7 | NA | NA | TRBV15 | TGTGCCACCAGCCCGGAGGACGGGGAGCAGTACTTC | CATSPEDGEQYF
TRBJ1-1 | NA | NA | TRBV6-5 | TGTGCCAGCAGTTACGAGTTATACACTGAAGCTTTCTTT | CASSYELYTEAFF
TRBJ1-5 | TRBD1 | NA | TRBV7-2 | TGTGCCAGCAGCGCCGACAGGGGTTATCAGCCCCAGCATTTT | CASSADRGYQPQHF
TRBJ1-6 | NA | NA | TRBV28 | TGTGCCAGCAGTCCAATGACAGGCCTGCTTTATAATTCACCCCTCCACTTT | CASSPMTGLLYNSPLHF
TRBJ2-5 | TRBD1 | NA | TRBV7-3 | TGTGCCAGCAGCCCACGGACAGGCGGCCAAGAGACCCAGTACTTC | CASSPRTGGQETQYF
TRBJ1-2 | NA | few | TRBV21-1 | TGTGCCAGCAGCAAAGAACTAAGTTGGACATTAGGCTACTATGGCTACACCTTC | CASSKELSWTLGYYGYTF
TRBJ2-2 | NA | once | TRBV24-1 | TGTGCCACCCCGCAGGGTGGGACCGGGGAGCTGTTTTTT | CATPQGGTGELFF
TRBJ1-5 | NA | NA | TRBV18 | TGTGCCAGCTCACCAACAGGCGGCGATCAGCCCCAGCATTTT | CASSPTGGDQPQHF
TRBJ1-5 | NA | NA | TRBV7-2 | TGTGCCAGCAGCTTAGGCAGGGGATATCAGCCCCAGCATTTT | CASSLGRGYQPQHF
TRBJ1-1 | NA | once | TRBV12-3/TRBV12-4 | TGTGCCAGCAGCTGGGGGGATTTGCCTGAAGCTTTCTTT | CASSWGDLPEAFF
TRBJ2-3 | NA | NA | TRBV7-2 | TGTGCCAGCAGCTTAGTTGGTCAGGGTGCTGGAGATACGCAGTATTTT | CASSLVGQGAGDTQYF
TRBJ2-2 | NA | NA | TRBV30 | TGTGCCTGGAGTGTATCGGGAAGGAACACCGGGGAGCTGTTTTTT | CAWSVSGRNTGELFF
TRBJ1-1 | NA | NA | TRBV5-6 | TGTGCCAGCAGCTTGGGGGTCAGAGGGACTGAAGCTTTCTTT | CASSLGVRGTEAFF
TRBJ2-7 | TRBD2 | NA | TRBV25-1 | TGTGCCAGCAGTGAGGAGGGACGACGGGAGGGCGGGTCCTACGAGCAGTACTTC | CASSEEGRREGGSYEQYF
TRBJ1-6 | NA | NA | TRBV5-5 | TGTGCCAGCAGCTTGACAGGAGATTCTAATTCACCCCTCCACTTT | CASSLTGDSNSPLHF
TRBJ2-7 | NA | once | TRBV30 | TGTGCCTGGAGTCCTACGCACTACGAGCAGTACTTC | CAWSPTHYEQYF
TRBJ2-4 | TRBD2 | NA | TRBV9 | TGTGCCAGCAGCTCCTCCTCTGGGGGGGACATTCAGTACTTC | CASSSSSGGDIQYF
TRBJ1-5 | TRBD1 | NA | TRBV18 | TGTGCCAGCTCACAAGACAGGGGCCAGCCCCAGCATTTT | CASSQDRGQPQHF
TRBJ1-1 | NA | NA | TRBV28 | TGTGCCAGCCGGGTGGGGCGAGGAACTGAAGCTTTCTTT | CASRVGRGTEAFF
TRBJ2-7 | NA | NA | TRBV7-3 | TGTGCCAGCAGCATGATTCCCGGGGCCTACGAGCAGTACTTC | CASSMIPGAYEQYF
TRBJ2-1 | NA | NA | TRBV9 | TGTGCCAGCAGCGTAGTGGCTTACAATGAGCAGTTCTTC | CASSVVAYNEQFF
TRBJ2-5 | TRBD1 | NA | TRBV30 | TGTGCCTGGGGGGAATGGACAGGCCAAGAGACCCAGTACTTC | CAWGEWTGQETQYF
TRBJ2-7 | NA | NA | TRBV29-1 | TGCAGCGCACAGACCGGGACACCGGACCCCTACGAGCAGTACTTC | CSAQTGTPDPYEQYF
TRBJ1-4 | NA | once | TRBV7-8 | TGTGCCAGCAGCCCTGGAACTATAGAAAAACTGTTTTTT | CASSPGTIEKLFF
TRBJ2-7 | NA | once | TRBV28 | TGTGCCAGCAGTCTAAGCGGGCGTTGGGACGAGCAGTACTTC | CASSLSGRWDEQYF
TRBJ2-7 | NA | NA | TRBV18 | TGTGCCAGCTCGCAGGGTGGGTACGAGCAGTACTTC | CASSQGGYEQYF
TRBJ1-5 | NA | NA | TRBV19 | TGTGCCAGTAGTTTCTCGCACAATAGCAATCAGCCCCAGCATTTT | CASSFSHNSNQPQHF
TRBJ2-7 | TRBD1 | NA | TRBV10-3 | TGTGCCATCAAGAAGGGGGCTGGCTACGAGCAGTACTTC | CAIKKGAGYEQYF
TRBJ1-1 | NA | NA | TRBV7-3 | TGTGCCAGCAGCTTAATATGGAACACTGAAGCTTTCTTT | CASSLIWNTEAFF
TRBJ2-5 | TRBD1 | once | TRBV2 | TGTGCCAGCAGTAGGGACAGCGGACAAGAGACCCAGTACTTC | CASSRDSGQETQYF
TRBJ2-1 | NA | NA | TRBV11-3 | TGTGCCAGCAGCTCGGGGACTGTTGAGCAGTTCTTC | CASSSGTVEQFF
TRBJ2-3 | NA | NA | TRBV5-1 | TGCGCCAGCAGCTTGGATACACGCACAGATACGCAGTATTTT | CASSLDTRTDTQYF
TRBJ2-7 | TRBD1 | NA | TRBV4-3 | TGCGCCAGCAGCCAAGTCGGGACAGGAGGGAACGAGCAGTACTTC | CASSQVGTGGNEQYF
TRBJ2-5 | TRBD1 | NA | TRBV28 | TGTGCCACCGATGAGGGAAAGGGGGCAGGGGAGACCCAGTACTTC | CATDEGKGAGETQYF
TRBJ1-1 | NA | NA | TRBV5-1 | TGCGCCAGCAGCTTCCAGGAGAACACTGAAGCTTTCTTT | CASSFQENTEAFF
TRBJ2-5 | NA | NA | TRBV29-1 | TGCAGCGCTCTCAAGGGACTCCTCGGGACCCAGTACTTC | CSALKGLLGTQYF
TRBJ2-5 | TRBD1 | once | TRBV5-5 | TGTGCCAGCAGCCCCCAGGGGGTAGGAGAGACCCAGTACTTC | CASSPQGVGETQYF
TRBJ1-2 | NA | many | TRBV5-6 | TGTGCCAGCAGCTCGCCCTTTACTCCATCCATGACTAACTATGGCTACACCTTC | CASSSPFTPSMTNYGYTF
TRBJ1-1 | TRBD1 | NA | TRBV2 | TGTGCCAGCAGTGTCAGGGGGGACACTGAAGCTTTCTTT | CASSVRGDTEAFF